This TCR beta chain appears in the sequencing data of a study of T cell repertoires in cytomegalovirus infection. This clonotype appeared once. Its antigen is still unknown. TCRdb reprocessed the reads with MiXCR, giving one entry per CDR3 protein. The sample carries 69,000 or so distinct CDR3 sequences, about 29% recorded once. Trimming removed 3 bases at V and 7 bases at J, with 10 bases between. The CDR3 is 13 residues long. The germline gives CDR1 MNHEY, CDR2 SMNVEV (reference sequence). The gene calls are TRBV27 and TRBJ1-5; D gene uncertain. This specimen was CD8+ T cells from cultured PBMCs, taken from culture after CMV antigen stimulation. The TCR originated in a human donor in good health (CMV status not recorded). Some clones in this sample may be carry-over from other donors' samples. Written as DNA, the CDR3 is TGTGCCAGCAGTTTGTTCTCTGGGCAGCCCCAGCATTTT. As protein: CASSLFSGQPQHF.